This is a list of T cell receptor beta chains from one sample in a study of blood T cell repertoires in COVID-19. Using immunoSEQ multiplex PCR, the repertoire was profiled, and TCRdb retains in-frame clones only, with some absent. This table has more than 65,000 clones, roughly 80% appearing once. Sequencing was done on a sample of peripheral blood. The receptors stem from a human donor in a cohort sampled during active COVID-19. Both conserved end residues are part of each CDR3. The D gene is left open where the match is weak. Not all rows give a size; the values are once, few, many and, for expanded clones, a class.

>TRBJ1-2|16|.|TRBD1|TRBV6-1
CASSEAFGQGKGGYTF
TGTGCCAGCAGTGAAGCGTTCGGACAGGGGAAGGGTGGCTACACCTTC
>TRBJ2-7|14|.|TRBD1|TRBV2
CASSPGTGDYEQYF
TGTGCCAGCAGTCCCGGGACAGGGGACTACGAGCAGTACTTC
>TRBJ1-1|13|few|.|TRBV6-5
CASTPIQNTEAFF
TGTGCCAGCACCCCCATTCAGAACACTGAAGCTTTCTTT
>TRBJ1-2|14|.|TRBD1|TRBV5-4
CASSVGTANYGYTF
TGTGCCAGCAGCGTTGGGACAGCAAACTATGGCTACACCTTC
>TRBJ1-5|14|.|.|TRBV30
CAWSGGEGRQPQHF
TGTGCCTGGAGTGGGGGAGAGGGCCGACAGCCCCAGCATTTT
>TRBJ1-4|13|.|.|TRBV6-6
CASSPDGDEKLFF
TGTGCCAGCAGCCCAGACGGAGATGAAAAACTGTTTTTT
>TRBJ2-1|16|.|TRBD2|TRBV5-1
CASSLGAGAGRNEQFF
TGCGCCAGCAGCTTGGGAGCGGGAGCTGGTCGCAATGAGCAGTTCTTC
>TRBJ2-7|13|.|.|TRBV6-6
CASRPGGGYEQYF
TGTGCCAGCAGACCAGGGGGAGGCTACGAGCAGTACTTC
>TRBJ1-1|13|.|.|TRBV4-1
CASSQGGSTEAFF
TGCGCCAGCAGCCAAGGCGGGAGCACTGAAGCTTTCTTT
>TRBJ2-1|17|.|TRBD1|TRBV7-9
CASSPAGGGLGYNEQFF
TGTGCCAGCAGCCCAGCAGGGGGCGGGTTGGGTTACAATGAGCAGTTCTTC
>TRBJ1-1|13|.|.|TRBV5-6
CASSLAPGTEAFF
TGTGCCAGCAGCTTGGCTCCCGGCACTGAAGCTTTCTTT
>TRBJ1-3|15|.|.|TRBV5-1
CASSLVGASGNTIYF
TGCGCCAGCAGCTTAGTAGGGGCCTCTGGAAACACCATATATTTT
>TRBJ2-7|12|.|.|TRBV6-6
CASSYGTYEQYF
TGTGCCAGCAGTTACGGGACTTACGAGCAGTACTTC
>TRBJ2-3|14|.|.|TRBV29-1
CSVDSLEGTDTQYF
TGCAGCGTTGATAGTCTAGAGGGCACAGATACGCAGTATTTT
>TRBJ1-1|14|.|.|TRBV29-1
CSVESRQSTTEAFF
TGCAGCGTTGAATCACGACAGTCTACCACTGAAGCTTTCTTT
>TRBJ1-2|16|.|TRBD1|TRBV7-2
CASSLAIDRGAFGYTF
TGTGCCAGCAGCTTAGCCATCGACAGGGGGGCTTTTGGCTACACCTTC
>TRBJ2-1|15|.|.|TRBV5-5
CASSRTTLSYNEQFF
TGTGCCAGCAGTCGGACTACCCTATCCTACAATGAGCAGTTCTTC
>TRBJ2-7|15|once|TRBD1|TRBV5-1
CASSEQGKESGEQYF
TGCGCCAGCAGTGAACAGGGGAAGGAGTCGGGCGAGCAGTACTTC
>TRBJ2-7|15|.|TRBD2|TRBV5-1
CASSFLAGSPSEQYF
TGCGCCAGCAGCTTCTTAGCGGGAAGTCCCTCCGAGCAGTACTTC
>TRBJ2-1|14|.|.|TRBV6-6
CASTLRGGFNEQFF
TGTGCCAGCACATTAAGAGGGGGATTCAATGAGCAGTTCTTC
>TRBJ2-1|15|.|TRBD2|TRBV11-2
CASSFTSGSMAEQFF
TGTGCCAGCAGCTTCACTAGCGGGAGTATGGCTGAGCAGTTCTTC
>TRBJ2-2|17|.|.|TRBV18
CASSTVLDPSGLGELFF
TGTGCCAGCTCGACGGTCCTGGACCCGAGCGGTCTCGGGGAGCTGTTTTTT
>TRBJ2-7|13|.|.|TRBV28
CASSKTASYEQYF
TGTGCCAGCAGCAAGACAGCTTCCTACGAGCAGTACTTC
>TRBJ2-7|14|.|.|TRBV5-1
CASSLEGLPYEQYF
TGCGCCAGCAGCTTGGAGGGACTTCCCTACGAGCAGTACTTC
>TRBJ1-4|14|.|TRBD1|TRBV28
CASSPGQGVVKLFF
TGTGCCAGCAGTCCGGGACAGGGGGTTGTAAAACTGTTTTTT
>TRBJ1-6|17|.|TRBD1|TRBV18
CASSPTGTGGYNSPLHF
TGTGCCAGCTCACCAACCGGGACAGGGGGCTATAATTCACCCCTCCACTTT
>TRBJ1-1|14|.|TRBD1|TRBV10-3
CAISQQGATTEAFF
TGTGCCATCAGCCAACAGGGGGCGACCACTGAAGCTTTCTTT
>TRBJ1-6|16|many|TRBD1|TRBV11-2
CASSLAAGTDYSPLHF
TGTGCCAGCAGCTTAGCTGCCGGGACAGATTATTCACCCCTCCACTTT
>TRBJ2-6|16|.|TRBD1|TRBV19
CATGGQPLSGANVLTF
TGTGCCACTGGGGGACAGCCTCTCTCTGGGGCCAACGTCCTGACTTTC
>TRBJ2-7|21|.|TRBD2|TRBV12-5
CASGLSRHINSGGPPRYEQYF
TGTGCTAGTGGTTTGAGCAGGCATATCAATAGCGGGGGGCCCCCTAGGTACGAGCAGTACTTC
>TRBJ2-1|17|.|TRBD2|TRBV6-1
CASSERSGGGFYNEQFF
TGTGCCAGCAGTGAACGAAGCGGGGGGGGTTTCTACAATGAGCAGTTCTTC
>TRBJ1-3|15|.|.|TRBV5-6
CASSLAQGTGNTIYF
TGTGCCAGCAGTCTCGCACAGGGCACTGGAAACACCATATATTTT
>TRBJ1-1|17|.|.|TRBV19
CASIPFPGERGNTEAFF
TGTGCCAGTATCCCATTCCCAGGGGAGAGGGGGAACACTGAAGCTTTCTTT
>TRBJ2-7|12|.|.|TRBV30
CAWSGIEGEQYF
TGTGCCTGGAGTGGAATCGAGGGCGAGCAGTACTTC
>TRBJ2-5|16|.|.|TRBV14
CASSQRIGGTLGIQYF
TGTGCCAGCAGCCAAAGAATTGGCGGGACCCTTGGGATCCAGTACTTC